This T cell receptor beta chain was found in a study of cytomegalovirus exposure and HLA in healthy donors. Germline V CDR1 and CDR2: LGHNA, YSLEER. V gave up 4 bases and J gave up 8 bases, with 14 bases separating them. The CDR3 loop spans 13 amino acids. Primers for the PCR totalled 60 Vbeta and 13 Jbeta. The table came from immunoSEQ multiplex PCR; TCRdb's copy has only in-frame clones and leaves some out. Counted here are approximately 150,000 clones, about three quarters occurring once; the ten biggest clones make up around 7%. The genes are TRBV4-3 and TRBJ1-2, with a tentative D call TRBD1 (5 bases). Sequenced sample: PBMCs. The sequence came from a woman in her thirties or forties in good health and CMV-seropositive. CDR3 amino acids: CASSPGPGWGYTF. The CDR3 DNA reads as TGCGCCAGCAGCCCTGGTCCAGGGTGGGGCTACACCTTC.